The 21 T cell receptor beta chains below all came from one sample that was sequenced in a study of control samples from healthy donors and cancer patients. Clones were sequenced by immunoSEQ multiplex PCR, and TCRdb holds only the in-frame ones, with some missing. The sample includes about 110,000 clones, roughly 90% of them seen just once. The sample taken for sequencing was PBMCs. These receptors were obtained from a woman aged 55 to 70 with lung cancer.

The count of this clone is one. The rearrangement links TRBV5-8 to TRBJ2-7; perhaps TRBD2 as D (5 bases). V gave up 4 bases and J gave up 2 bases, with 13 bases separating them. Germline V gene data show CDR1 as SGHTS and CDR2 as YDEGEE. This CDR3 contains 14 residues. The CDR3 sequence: CASSPDWATYEQYF. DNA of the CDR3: TGTGCCAGCAGCCCGGACTGGGCCACCTACGAGCAGTACTTC.

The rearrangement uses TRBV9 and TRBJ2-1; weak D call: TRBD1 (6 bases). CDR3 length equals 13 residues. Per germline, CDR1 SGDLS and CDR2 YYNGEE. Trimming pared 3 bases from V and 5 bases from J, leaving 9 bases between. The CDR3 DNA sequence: TGTGCCAGCAGCGCGGACAGCAACAATGAGCAGTTCTTC. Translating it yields CASSADSNNEQFF. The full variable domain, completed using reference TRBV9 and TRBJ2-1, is DSGVTQTPKHLITATGQRVTLRCSPRSGDLSVYWYQQSLDQGLQFLIQYYNGEERAKGNILERFSAQQFPDLHSELNLSSLELGDSALYFCASSADSNNEQFFGPGTRLTVL.

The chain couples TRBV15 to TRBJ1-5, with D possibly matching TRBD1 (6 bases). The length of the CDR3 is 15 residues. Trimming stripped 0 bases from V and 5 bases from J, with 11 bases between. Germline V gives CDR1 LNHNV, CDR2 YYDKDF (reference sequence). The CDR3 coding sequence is TGTGCCACCAGCAGAGATCCGGACAGTTATCAGCCCCAGCATTTT. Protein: CATSRDPDSYQPQHF.

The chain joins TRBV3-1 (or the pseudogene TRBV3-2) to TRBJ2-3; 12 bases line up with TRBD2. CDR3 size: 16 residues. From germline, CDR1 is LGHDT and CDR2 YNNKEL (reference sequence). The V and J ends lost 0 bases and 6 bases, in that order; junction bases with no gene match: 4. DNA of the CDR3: TGTGCCAGCAGCCAAGACCCCCTAGCGGGGGGGGATACGCAGTATTTT. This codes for CASSQDPLAGGDTQYF.

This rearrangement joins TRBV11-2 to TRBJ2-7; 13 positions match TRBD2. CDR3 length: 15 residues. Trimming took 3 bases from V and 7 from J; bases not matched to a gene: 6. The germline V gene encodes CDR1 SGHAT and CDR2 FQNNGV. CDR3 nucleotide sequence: TGTGCCAGCAGCTTTGGACTAGCGGGAGTGGGAGAGCAGTACTTC. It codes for CASSFGLAGVGEQYF.

CDR3 in amino acids: CASSSRGSGVHETQYF. The CDR3 nucleotides read TGTGCCAGCAGCTCCCGTGGTAGCGGGGTTCATGAGACCCAGTACTTC. The rearrangement joins TRBV9 to TRBJ2-5; TRBD2 agrees at 8 bases. Looked up from germline, CDR1 is SGDLS and CDR2 is YYNGEE. The V gene end was trimmed by 4 bases and the J gene end by 5 bases; junction bases not matched to a gene: 13. This CDR3 comprises 16 residues. Together with reference TRBV9 and TRBJ2-5, the CDR3 gives the full variable domain: DSGVTQTPKHLITATGQRVTLRCSPRSGDLSVYWYQQSLDQGLQFLIQYYNGEERAKGNILERFSAQQFPDLHSELNLSSLELGDSALYFCASSSRGSGVHETQYFGPGTRLLVL.

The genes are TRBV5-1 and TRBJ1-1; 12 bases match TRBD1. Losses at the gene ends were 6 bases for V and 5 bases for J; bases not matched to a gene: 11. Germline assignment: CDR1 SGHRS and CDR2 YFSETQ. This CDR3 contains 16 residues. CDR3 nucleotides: TGCGCCAGCAAGGTCGGGACAGGGGGCGATTCTACTGAAGCTTTCTTT. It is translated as CASKVGTGGDSTEAFF.

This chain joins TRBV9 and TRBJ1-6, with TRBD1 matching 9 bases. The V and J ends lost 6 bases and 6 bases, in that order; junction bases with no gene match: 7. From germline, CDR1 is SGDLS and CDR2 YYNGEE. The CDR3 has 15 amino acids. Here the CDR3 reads CASTRQGESNSPLHF. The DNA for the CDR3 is TGTGCCAGCACCAGACAGGGGGAATCTAATTCACCCCTCCACTTT. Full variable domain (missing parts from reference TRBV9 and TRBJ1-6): DSGVTQTPKHLITATGQRVTLRCSPRSGDLSVYWYQQSLDQGLQFLIQYYNGEERAKGNILERFSAQQFPDLHSELNLSSLELGDSALYFCASTRQGESNSPLHFGNGTRLTVT.

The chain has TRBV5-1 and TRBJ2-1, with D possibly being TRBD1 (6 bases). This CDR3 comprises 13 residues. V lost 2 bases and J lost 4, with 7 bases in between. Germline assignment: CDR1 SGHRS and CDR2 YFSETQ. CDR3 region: CASSFGQYNEQFF. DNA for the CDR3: TGCGCCAGCAGCTTTGGACAGTACAATGAGCAGTTCTTC. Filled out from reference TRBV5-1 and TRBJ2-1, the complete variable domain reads KAGVTQTPRYLIKTRGQQVTLSCSPISGHRSVSWYQQTPGQGLQFLFEYFSETQRNKGNFPGRFSGRQFSNSRSEMNVSTLELGDSALYLCASSFGQYNEQFFGPGTRLTVL.

CDR3 residues: CASSRNTVGGRETQYF. CDR3 bases: TGTGCCAGCAGCCGGAATACAGTCGGCGGGAGAGAGACCCAGTACTTC. V usage is TRBV7-9 and J usage is TRBJ2-5; 7 bases match TRBD2. This CDR3 comprises 16 residues. From germline, CDR1 is SEHNR and CDR2 FQNEAQ (reference sequence). The junction had 13 bases not matched to a gene; V was cut back by 5 bases and J by 4 bases. Variable domain in full (rest from reference TRBV7-9 and TRBJ2-5): DTGVSQNPRHKITKRGQNVTFRCDPISEHNRLYWYRQTLGQGPEFLTYFQNEAQLEKSRLLSDRFSAERPKGSFSTLEIQRTEQGDSAMYLCASSRNTVGGRETQYFGPGTRLLVL.

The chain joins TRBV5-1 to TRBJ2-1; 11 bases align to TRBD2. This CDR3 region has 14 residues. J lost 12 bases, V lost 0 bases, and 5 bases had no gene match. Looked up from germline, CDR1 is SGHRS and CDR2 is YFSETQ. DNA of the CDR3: TGCGCCAGCAGCTTGGAAATAGCGGGAGGGCCGCAGTTCTTC. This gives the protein CASSLEIAGGPQFF.

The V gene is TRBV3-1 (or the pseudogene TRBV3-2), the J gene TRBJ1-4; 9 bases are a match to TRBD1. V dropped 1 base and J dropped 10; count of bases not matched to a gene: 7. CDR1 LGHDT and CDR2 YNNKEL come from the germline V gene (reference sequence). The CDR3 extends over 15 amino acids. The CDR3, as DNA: TGTGCCAGCAGCCAAGGGGGGACAGGGTACGGAAAACTGTTTTTT. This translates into CASSQGGTGYGKLFF.

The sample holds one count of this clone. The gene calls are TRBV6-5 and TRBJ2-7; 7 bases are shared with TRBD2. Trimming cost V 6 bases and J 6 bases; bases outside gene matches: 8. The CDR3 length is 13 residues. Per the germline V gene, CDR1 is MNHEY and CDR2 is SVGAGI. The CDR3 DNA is TGTGCCAGCAGACTTCCTGGCGGGAGCGAGCAGTACTTC. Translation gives CASRLPGGSEQYF.

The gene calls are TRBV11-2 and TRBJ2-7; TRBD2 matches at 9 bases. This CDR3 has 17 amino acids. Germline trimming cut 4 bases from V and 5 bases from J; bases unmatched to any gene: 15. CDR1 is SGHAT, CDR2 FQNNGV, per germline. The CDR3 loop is CASSSPRRWAGGDEQYF. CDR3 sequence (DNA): TGTGCCAGCAGCTCGCCCCGTAGGTGGGCGGGAGGGGACGAGCAGTACTTC.

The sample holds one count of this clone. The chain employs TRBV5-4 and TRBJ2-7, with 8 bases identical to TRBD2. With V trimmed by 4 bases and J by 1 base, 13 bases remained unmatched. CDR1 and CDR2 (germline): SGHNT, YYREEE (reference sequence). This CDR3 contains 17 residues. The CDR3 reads CASSVFQGGRSSYEQYF. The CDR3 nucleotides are TGTGCCAGCAGCGTCTTTCAGGGCGGGAGGAGTTCCTACGAGCAGTACTTC.

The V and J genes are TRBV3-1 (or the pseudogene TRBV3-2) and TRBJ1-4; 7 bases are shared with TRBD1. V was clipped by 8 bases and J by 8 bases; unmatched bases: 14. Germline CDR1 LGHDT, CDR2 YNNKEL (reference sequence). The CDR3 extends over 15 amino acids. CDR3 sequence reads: CASLSRGGIGEKLFF. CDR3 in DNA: TGTGCCAGCCTTAGTAGAGGGGGCATTGGGGAAAAACTGTTTTTT.

CDR3 sequence: CASSLRAGGTEAFF. The CDR3 coding sequence is TGTGCCAGCAGCTTAAGGGCAGGAGGCACTGAAGCTTTCTTT. This chain connects TRBV11-3 to TRBJ1-1, with unresolved D. Germline CDR1 and CDR2: SGHNT and YENEEA. This CDR3 has 14 residues. The V end lost 2 bases, the J end lost 4 bases, and 11 bases lay between the germline ends.

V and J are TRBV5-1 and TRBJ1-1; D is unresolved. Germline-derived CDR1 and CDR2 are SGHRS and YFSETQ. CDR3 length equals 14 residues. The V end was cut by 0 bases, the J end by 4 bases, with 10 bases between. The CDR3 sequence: CASSLVGGSTEAFF. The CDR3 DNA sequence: TGCGCCAGCAGCTTGGTTGGAGGGAGCACTGAAGCTTTCTTT.

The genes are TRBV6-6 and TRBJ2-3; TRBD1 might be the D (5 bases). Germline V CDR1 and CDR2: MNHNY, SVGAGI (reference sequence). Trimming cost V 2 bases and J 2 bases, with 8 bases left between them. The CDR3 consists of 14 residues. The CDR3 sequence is CASSYGHNTDTQYF. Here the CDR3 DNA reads TGTGCCAGCAGTTACGGACACAACACAGATACGCAGTATTTT.

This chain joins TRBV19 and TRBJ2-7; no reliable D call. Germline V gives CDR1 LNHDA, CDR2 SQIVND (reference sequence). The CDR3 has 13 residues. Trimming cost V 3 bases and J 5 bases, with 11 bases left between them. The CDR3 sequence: CASSIWGTDEQYF. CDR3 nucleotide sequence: TGTGCCAGTAGTATCTGGGGAACGGACGAGCAGTACTTC. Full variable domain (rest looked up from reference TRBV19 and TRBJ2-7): DGGITQSPKYLFRKEGQNVTLSCEQNLNHDAMYWYRQDPGQGLRLIYYSQIVNDFQKGDIAEGYSVSREKKESFPLTVTSAQKNPTAFYLCASSIWGTDEQYFGPGTRLTVT.

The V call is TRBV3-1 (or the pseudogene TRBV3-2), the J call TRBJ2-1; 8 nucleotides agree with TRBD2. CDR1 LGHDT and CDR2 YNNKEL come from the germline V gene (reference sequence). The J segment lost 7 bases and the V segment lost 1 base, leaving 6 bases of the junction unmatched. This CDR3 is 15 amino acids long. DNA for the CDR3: TGTGCCAGCAGCCAAGGACTAGCGAAGACAAATGAGCAGTTCTTC. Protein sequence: CASSQGLAKTNEQFF.